One sample yielded the 8 T cell receptor beta chains listed below, sequenced in a study of T cell repertoires in cytomegalovirus infection. TCRdb reprocessed the reads with MiXCR, giving one entry per CDR3 protein. The data contain about 130,000 distinct CDR3 sequences, 7% to 10% of them singletons. Specimen: PBMCs. Receptors were obtained from a human donor in good health (CMV status not recorded). Some clones in this sample may be carry-over from other donors' samples.

This clonotype showed up many times. The rearrangement uses TRBV19 and TRBJ2-6; D uncertain. In germline, CDR1 is LNHDA, CDR2 SQIVND (reference sequence). The CDR3 is 15 amino acids. The V gene lost 3 bases and the J gene lost 4 bases, with 10 bases spanning the gap. The CDR3 nucleotides are TGTGCCAGTAGTATTGTGGGGTTAGGGGCCAACGTCCTGACTTTC. Translated, it gives CASSIVGLGANVLTF. The whole variable domain, remainder taken from reference TRBV19 and TRBJ2-6, is DGGITQSPKYLFRKEGQNVTLSCEQNLNHDAMYWYRQDPGQGLRLIYYSQIVNDFQKGDIAEGYSVSREKKESFPLTVTSAQKNPTAFYLCASSIVGLGANVLTFGAGSRLTVL.

This clonotype was seen many times. This sequence joins TRBV7-2 and TRBJ2-5, with D unclear. From germline, CDR1 is SGHTA and CDR2 FQGNSA. Trimming cost V 1 base and J 7 bases, with 4 bases left between them. The CDR3 totals 11 residues. Here the CDR3 reads CASSLDGTQYF. The CDR3 coding sequence is TGTGCCAGCAGCTTAGATGGGACCCAGTACTTC.

This clonotype was seen many times. The rearrangement joins TRBV12-3 or TRBV12-4 to TRBJ1-2; 7 bases align to TRBD1. Trimming took 8 bases from V and 1 from J; bases not matched to a gene: 10. This CDR3 is 15 amino acids long. The CDR3 sequence is CASGRLGQNNYGYTF. The CDR3, as DNA: TGTGCCAGCGGGAGGTTGGGACAGAATAACTATGGCTACACCTTC.

This clonotype was seen more than once but under ten times. The chain recombines TRBV5-1 with TRBJ1-1; D is unclear. The V end was cut by 5 bases, the J end by 1 base, with 6 bases between. The CDR3 consists of 12 residues. CDR1 and CDR2 (germline): SGHRS, YFSETQ. This chain's CDR3 is CASRLGNTEAFF. The CDR3 DNA reads TGCGCCAGCAGATTAGGGAACACTGAAGCTTTCTTT. The whole variable domain, remainder taken from reference TRBV5-1 and TRBJ1-1, is KAGVTQTPRYLIKTRGQQVTLSCSPISGHRSVSWYQQTPGQGLQFLFEYFSETQRNKGNFPGRFSGRQFSNSRSEMNVSTLELGDSALYLCASRLGNTEAFFGQGTRLTVV.

This clonotype was seen ten or more times. The chain carries TRBV7-3 and TRBJ1-5; D is ambiguous. The germline gives CDR1 SGHTA, CDR2 FQGTGA. The CDR3 loop spans 19 amino acids. The V and J ends lost 5 bases and 0 bases respectively, with 23 bases between them. This CDR3 reads CASSLVGPSGSHSNQPQHF. The CDR3 DNA follows: TGTGCCAGCAGCCTGGTCGGCCCTTCGGGCTCACATAGCAATCAGCCCCAGCATTTT.

The rearrangement uses TRBV20-1 and TRBJ1-5; 7 bases are a match to TRBD1. The germline CDR1 and CDR2 sequences are DFQATT and SNEGSKA (reference sequence). The J segment lost 2 bases and the V segment lost 6 bases, leaving 7 bases of the junction unmatched. This CDR3 is built from 14 residues. The CDR3 bases are TGCAGTGCCTTACCTGGACAGGGCAATCAGCCCCAGCATTTT. Protein: CSALPGQGNQPQHF.

This clonotype was detected many times. This chain connects TRBV4-1 to TRBJ1-5; tentatively, D is TRBD1 (5 bases). V lost 5 bases, J lost 4 bases, and 9 bases lay in between. CDR1 is MGHRA, CDR2 YSYEKL, per germline. The CDR3 has 13 amino acids. The CDR3, as DNA: TGCGCCAGCAGCAAGGGACCGAATCAGCCCCAGCATTTT. This encodes CASSKGPNQPQHF.

This clonotype was seen ten or more times. The chain employs TRBV28 and TRBJ2-7, with TRBD1 identical over 7 bases. V shed 5 bases and J 1 base; nucleotides not matched to a gene: 14. CDR1 is MDHEN, CDR2 SYDVKM, per germline. The CDR3 runs 17 residues. CDR3 in DNA: TGTGCCAGCAGTCGCCCACCGGGACAGAGAAGGTCCTACGAGCAGTACTTC. As protein: CASSRPPGQRRSYEQYF.